This TCR beta chain derives from a study of chemoradiotherapy in HPV16-positive cancers. Study-wide results and caveats: In HPV16-positive patients, HPV-responsive T-cell expansion tracked better recurrence-free survival. Only a couple of HPV16-positive patients supplied the functional HPV-specificity definition.

Over chemoradiotherapy, repertoires were sampled more than once. This clone came up a few times. What it binds is not known. V lost 1 base and J lost 4, with 11 bases in between. From germline, CDR1 is LGHNA and CDR2 YSLEER. This CDR3 is built from 14 residues. Produced via immunoSEQ multiplex PCR; TCRdb's table is partial and in-frame only. The table lists more than 15,000 clones, roughly 73% of them singletons. Sampling took place from a patient who underwent chemoradiotherapy. The receptor's source is a human donor with HPV-associated anogenital cancer. The chain uses TRBV4-3 and TRBJ2-7; D is unclear. The CDR3 is CASSQGVTSYEQYF. The CDR3 region has the DNA TGCGCCAGCAGCCAAGGGGTCACATCATACGAGCAGTACTTC.